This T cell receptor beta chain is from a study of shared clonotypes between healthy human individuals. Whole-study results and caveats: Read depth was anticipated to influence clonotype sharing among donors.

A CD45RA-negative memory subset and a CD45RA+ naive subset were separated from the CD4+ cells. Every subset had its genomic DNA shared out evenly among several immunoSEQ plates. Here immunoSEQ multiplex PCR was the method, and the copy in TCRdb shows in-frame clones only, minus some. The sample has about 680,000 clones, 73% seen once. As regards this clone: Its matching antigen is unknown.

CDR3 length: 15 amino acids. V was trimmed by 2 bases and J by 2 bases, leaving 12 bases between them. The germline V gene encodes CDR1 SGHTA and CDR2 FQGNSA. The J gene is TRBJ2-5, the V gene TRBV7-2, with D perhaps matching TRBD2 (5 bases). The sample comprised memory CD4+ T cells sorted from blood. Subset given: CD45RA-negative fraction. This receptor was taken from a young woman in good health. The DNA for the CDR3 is TGTGCCAGCAGCTTAATGGCAACTAGGCAAGAGACCCAGTACTTC. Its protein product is CASSLMATRQETQYF.